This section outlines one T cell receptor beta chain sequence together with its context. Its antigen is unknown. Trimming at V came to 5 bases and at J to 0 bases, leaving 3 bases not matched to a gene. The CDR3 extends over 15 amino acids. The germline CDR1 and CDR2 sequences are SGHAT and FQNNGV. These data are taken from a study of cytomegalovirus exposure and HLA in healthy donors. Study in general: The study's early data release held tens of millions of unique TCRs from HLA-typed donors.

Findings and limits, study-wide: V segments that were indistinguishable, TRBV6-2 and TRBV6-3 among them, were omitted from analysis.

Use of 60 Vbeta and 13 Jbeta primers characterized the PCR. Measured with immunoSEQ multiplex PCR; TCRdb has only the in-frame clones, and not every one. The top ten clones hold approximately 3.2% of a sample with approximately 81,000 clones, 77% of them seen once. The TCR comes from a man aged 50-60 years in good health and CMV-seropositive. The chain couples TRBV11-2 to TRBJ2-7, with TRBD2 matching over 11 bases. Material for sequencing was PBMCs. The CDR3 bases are TGTGCCAGCAGCCAACTAGCGGGAGTCTCCTACGAGCAGTACTTC. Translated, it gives CASSQLAGVSYEQYF. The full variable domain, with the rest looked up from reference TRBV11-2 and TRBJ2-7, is EAGVAQSPRYKIIEKRQSVAFWCNPISGHATLYWYQQILGQGPKLLIQFQNNGVVDDSQLPKDRFSAERLKGVDSTLKIQPAKLEDSAVYLCASSQLAGVSYEQYFGPGTRLTVT.